This T cell receptor (beta chain) was identified during a study of blood T cell repertoires in COVID-19. Original processing methods: For nucleated cells, counts were estimated from reference gene primer amplification. Only in-frame clones appear in the TCRdb table, and some are missing; sequencing was by immunoSEQ multiplex PCR. V, J and clone size are those of that table, while D and trimming were read from the DNA. The sample records 350,000 to 400,000 clones, 88% being singletons. CDR1 is MNHNY and CDR2 is SVGAGI in the germline V gene (reference sequence). This CDR3 has 16 residues. V was pared by 2 bases and J by 3 bases, with 17 bases between.

The TCR originated in a woman in her late teens or twenties who had recovered from COVID-19. The chain recombines TRBV6-6 with TRBJ2-7; tentatively, D is TRBD1 (6 bases). The sample was PBMCs or T cells enriched from blood (not recorded which). In DNA form, the CDR3 reads TGTGCCAGCAGTTACCCCGGTCAGGGGAATTACTACGAGCAGTACTTC. It yields the protein CASSYPGQGNYYEQYF.